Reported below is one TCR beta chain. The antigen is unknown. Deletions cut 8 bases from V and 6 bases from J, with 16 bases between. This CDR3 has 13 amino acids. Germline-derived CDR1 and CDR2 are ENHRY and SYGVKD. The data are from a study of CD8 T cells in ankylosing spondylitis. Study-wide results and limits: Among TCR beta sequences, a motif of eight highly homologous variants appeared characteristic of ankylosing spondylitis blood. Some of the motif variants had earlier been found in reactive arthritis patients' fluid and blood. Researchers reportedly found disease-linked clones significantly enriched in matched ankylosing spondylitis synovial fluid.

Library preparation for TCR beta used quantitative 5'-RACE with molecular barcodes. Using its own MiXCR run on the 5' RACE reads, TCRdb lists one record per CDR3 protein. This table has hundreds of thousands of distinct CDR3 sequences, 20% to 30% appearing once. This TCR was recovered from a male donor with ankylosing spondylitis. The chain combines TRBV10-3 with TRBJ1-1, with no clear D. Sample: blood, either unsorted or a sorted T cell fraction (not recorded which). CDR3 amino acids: CAISGIDLAEAFF. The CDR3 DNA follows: TGTGCCATCTCCGGGATAGATTTGGCTGAAGCTTTCTTT.